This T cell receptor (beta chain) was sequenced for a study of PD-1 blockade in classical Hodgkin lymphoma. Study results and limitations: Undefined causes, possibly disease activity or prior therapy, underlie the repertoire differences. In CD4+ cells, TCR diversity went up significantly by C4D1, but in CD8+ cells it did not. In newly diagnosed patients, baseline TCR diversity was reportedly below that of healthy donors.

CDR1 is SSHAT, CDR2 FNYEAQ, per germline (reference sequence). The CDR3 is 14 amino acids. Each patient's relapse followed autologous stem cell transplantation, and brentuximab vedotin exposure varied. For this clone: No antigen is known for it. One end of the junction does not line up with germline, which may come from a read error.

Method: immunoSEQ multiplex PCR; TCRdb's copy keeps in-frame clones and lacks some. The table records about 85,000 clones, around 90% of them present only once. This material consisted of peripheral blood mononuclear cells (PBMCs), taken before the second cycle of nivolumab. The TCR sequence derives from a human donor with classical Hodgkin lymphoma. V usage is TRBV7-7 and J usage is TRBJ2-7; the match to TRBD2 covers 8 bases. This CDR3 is CASSLVAGSPEQYF. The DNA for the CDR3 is TGTGCTAGCAGCTTAGTAGCGGGGAGCCCTGAGCAGTACTTC.